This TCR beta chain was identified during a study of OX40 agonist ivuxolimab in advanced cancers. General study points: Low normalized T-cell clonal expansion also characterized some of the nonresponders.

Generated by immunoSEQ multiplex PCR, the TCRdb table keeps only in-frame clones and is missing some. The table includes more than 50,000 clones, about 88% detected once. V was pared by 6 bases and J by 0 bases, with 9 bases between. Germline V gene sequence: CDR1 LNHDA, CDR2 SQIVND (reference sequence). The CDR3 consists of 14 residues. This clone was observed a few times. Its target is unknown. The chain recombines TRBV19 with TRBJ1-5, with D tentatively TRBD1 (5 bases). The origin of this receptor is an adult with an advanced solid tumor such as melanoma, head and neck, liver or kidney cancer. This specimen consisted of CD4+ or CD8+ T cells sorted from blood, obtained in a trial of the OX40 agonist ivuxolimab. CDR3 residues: CASSRRDSNQPQHF. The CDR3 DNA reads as TGTGCCAGTAGCCGCAGGGATAGCAATCAGCCCCAGCATTTT.